The 32 T cell receptor beta chains below were found in one sample sequenced in a study of T cell repertoires in cytomegalovirus infection. TCRdb reprocessed the reads with MiXCR, giving one entry per CDR3 protein. Seen here are 95,000 to 150,000 distinct CDR3 sequences, 32% observed once, and the top ten hold 58%. Their recognized antigens are unknown. The sequenced sample was CD8+ T cells from cultured PBMCs, obtained from culture after CMV antigen stimulation. The receptors here all came from a human donor in good health (CMV status not recorded). Some clones in this sample may be carry-over from other donors' samples.

J is TRBJ1-2 and V is TRBV28; D is ambiguous. The V end was cut by 7 bases, the J end by 4 bases, with 13 bases between. The CDR3 extends over 13 amino acids. Germline assignment: CDR1 MDHEN and CDR2 SYDVKM. This chain's CDR3 is CASTYDQSYGYTF. DNA of the CDR3: TGTGCCAGCACTTACGACCAGAGCTATGGCTACACCTTC.

CDR3 region: CAISESKRDTGELFF. The CDR3 DNA is TGTGCCATCAGTGAGTCAAAGAGAGACACCGGGGAGCTGTTTTTT. The chain uses TRBV10-3 and TRBJ2-2; D gene uncertain. This CDR3 region has 15 residues. Germline V gene sequence: CDR1 ENHRY, CDR2 SYGVKD. Trimming stripped 0 bases from V and 3 bases from J, with 8 bases between.

Only a few counts were recorded for this clonotype. V usage is TRBV19 and J usage is TRBJ2-3; TRBD1 or TRBD2 may be the D gene (6 bases each). Trimming left V 3 bases short and J 2 bases short, with 12 bases between. The CDR3 has 15 amino acids. Germline CDR1 LNHDA, CDR2 SQIVND (reference sequence). The CDR3 bases are TGTGCCAGTAGTATTTCAGGGGAGGCCACAGATACGCAGTATTTT. Translating it yields CASSISGEATDTQYF.

The rearrangement joins TRBV20-1 to TRBJ1-3, with a possible D match to TRBD1 (6 bases). CDR1 is DFQATT, CDR2 SNEGSKA, per germline (reference sequence). Trimming removed 3 bases from V and 3 bases from J, with 12 bases in between. The CDR3 has 14 amino acids. Here the CDR3 DNA reads TGCAGTGCTAGCACGGGACAAGGTGGAAACACCATATATTTT. This codes for CSASTGQGGNTIYF.

Concerning this clonotype itself: A read error may be the cause here, since a much bigger clone is one base away. This sequence joins TRBV10-3 and TRBJ2-5; the D call may be TRBD1 or TRBD2 (7 bases each). Between the trimmed V and J ends, which lost 3 bases and 1 base, there was a span of 18 bases. In germline, CDR1 is ENHRY, CDR2 SYGVKD. The CDR3 contains 17 residues. The CDR3 nucleotides read TGTGCCATCAGTGATAATGGGGCAGGGGGGGGCCAAGAGACCCAGTACTTC. This gives the protein CAISDNGAGGGQETQYF.

This clonotype was picked up many times. The chain carries TRBV7-6 and TRBJ2-1; 8 nucleotides align to TRBD2. This CDR3 has 16 residues. The V gene end was trimmed by 5 bases and the J gene end by 0 bases; junction bases not matched to a gene: 6. CDR1 is SGHVS and CDR2 is FNYEAQ in the germline V gene. The CDR3: CASSLKSGGSYNEQFF. Written as DNA, the CDR3 is TGTGCCAGCAGCCTAAAGAGCGGGGGCTCCTACAATGAGCAGTTCTTC.

This clonotype was observed many times. The genes are TRBV7-2 and TRBJ2-7; 9 bases map to TRBD1. This CDR3 is built from 13 residues. The germline CDR1 and CDR2 sequences are SGHTA and FQGNSA. The J segment lost 2 bases and the V segment lost 7 bases, leaving 3 bases of the junction unmatched. CDR3 nucleotide sequence: TGTGCCAGCACCGGGACAGGGACCTACGAGCAGTACTTC. It translates to CASTGTGTYEQYF.

This clonotype has a handful of counts. The chain employs TRBV27 and TRBJ1-1, with TRBD1 as a possible D gene (5 bases). Trimming removed 11 bases from V and 2 bases from J, with 18 bases in between. This CDR3 has 14 amino acids. Germline CDR1 is MNHEY and CDR2 is SMNVEV (reference sequence). CDR3 amino acids: CAPPAGRGNTEAFF. The CDR3, as DNA: TGTGCCCCCCCGGCGGGACGGGGAAACACTGAAGCTTTCTTT.

The V call is TRBV28, the J call TRBJ2-7; D is unresolved. Trimming took 1 base from V and 6 from J, leaving 16 bases between them. From germline, CDR1 is MDHEN and CDR2 SYDVKM. The CDR3 runs to 15 residues. The CDR3 here is CASSLYAELGVEQYF. The DNA of the CDR3 is TGTGCCAGCAGTTTATATGCCGAACTTGGGGTCGAGCAGTACTTC.

This chain uses TRBV4-1 with TRBJ2-1; 11 bases align to TRBD2. Germline loops: CDR1 MGHRA, CDR2 YSYEKL. V was pared by 5 bases and J by 5 bases, with 2 bases of the junction left unmatched. This CDR3 has 14 amino acids. DNA for the CDR3: TGCGCCAGCAGCACTAGCGGGGGAGACAATGAGCAGTTCTTC. Protein product: CASSTSGGDNEQFF.

The chain has TRBV5-8 and TRBJ2-5, with D possibly TRBD2 on 6 matching bases. V dropped 4 bases and J dropped 2 bases, with 24 bases sitting between them. The CDR3 runs 18 residues. The germline CDR1 and CDR2 sequences are SGHTS and YDEGEE. The CDR3, as DNA: TGTGCCAGCAGCCCCCGGCGGGCTAGCGACCGCCTACAAGAGACCCAGTACTTC. Translating it yields CASSPRRASDRLQETQYF. The full variable domain, in which reference TRBV5-8 and TRBJ2-5 provide the parts outside the CDR3, is EAGVTQSPTHLIKTRGQQATLRCSPISGHTSVYWYQQALGLGLQFLLWYDEGEERNRGNFPPRFSGRQFPNYSSELNVNALELEDSALYLCASSPRRASDRLQETQYFGPGTRLLVL.

The chain carries TRBV15 and TRBJ1-6; tentative D call: TRBD1 (5 bases). With 0 bases removed from V and 7 bases from J, the gap between germline ends came to 7 bases. The CDR3 spans 14 residues. Germline-derived CDR1 and CDR2 are LNHNV and YYDKDF (reference sequence). The CDR3 nucleotides read TGTGCCACCAGCAGAGATCGGGGCAATTCACCCCTCCACTTT. Its translation: CATSRDRGNSPLHF.

This chain uses TRBV3-1 with TRBJ2-5, with 12 bases aligning to TRBD2. This CDR3 has 19 amino acids. Germline V gives CDR1 LGHDT, CDR2 YNNKEL (reference sequence). V lost 0 bases to trimming and J lost 4 bases; unmatched junction nucleotides: 12. CDR3: CASSQDIWLAGGSGETQYF. CDR3 in DNA: TGTGCCAGCAGCCAAGATATCTGGCTAGCGGGGGGGTCGGGAGAGACCCAGTACTTC.

This chain joins TRBV7-9 and TRBJ2-7; perhaps D is TRBD1 or TRBD2 (5 bases each). Looked up from germline, CDR1 is SEHNR and CDR2 is FQNEAQ (reference sequence). The CDR3 contains 17 residues. Between the trimmed V and J ends, which lost 2 bases and 3 bases, there was a span of 20 bases. This CDR3 reads CASSLYSQVGANYEQYF. CDR3 nucleotides: TGTGCCAGCAGCTTATACTCCCAGGTCGGGGCTAACTACGAGCAGTACTTC.

This clonotype turned up a few times. The chain employs TRBV7-8 and TRBJ1-1; D unclear. Germline V gives CDR1 SGHVS, CDR2 FQNEAQ. CDR3 length: 16 residues. V was shortened by 3 bases and J by 4 bases, with 18 bases between the two germline ends. The CDR3 bases are TGTGCCAGCAGCTTGAGATCGGCGGGGTTAGTCACTGAAGCTTTCTTT. The encoded protein is CASSLRSAGLVTEAFF.

The genes are TRBV5-6 and TRBJ2-7, with 9 bases fitting TRBD1. V shed 3 bases, J shed 9 bases, and the junction held 7 bases outside the gene matches. The CDR3 runs 13 residues. Germline V CDR1 and CDR2: SGHDT, YYEEEE. CDR3 sequence: CASSSGTGTRQYF. The CDR3 coding sequence is TGTGCCAGCAGCTCCGGGACAGGGACAAGGCAGTACTTC.

J is TRBJ2-1 and V is TRBV7-9; 9 nucleotides align to TRBD1. Germline CDR1 and CDR2: SEHNR and FQNEAQ (reference sequence). This CDR3 contains 16 residues. V trimming: 5 bases; J trimming: 5 bases; junction bases outside the gene matches: 10. The CDR3 region has the DNA TGTGCCAGCAGCATCTACAGGGGGCGGAAAAACAATGAGCAGTTCTTC. Translation gives CASSIYRGRKNNEQFF.

J is TRBJ1-2 and V is TRBV27; D unresolved. The CDR3 runs 15 residues. V was clipped by 7 bases and J by 4 bases, with 19 bases between them. Germline assignment: CDR1 MNHEY and CDR2 SMNVEV (reference sequence). The CDR3 DNA sequence: TGTGCCAGCACTAACCTCCCAGGAGATACCTATGGCTACACCTTC. Translation gives CASTNLPGDTYGYTF.

The V and J genes are TRBV6-1 and TRBJ2-3, with 10 bases matching TRBD1. CDR3 length: 19 residues. J gave up 0 bases and V 0 bases, and 9 bases lay outside the gene matches. From germline, CDR1 is MNHNS and CDR2 SASEGT. In DNA form, the CDR3 reads TGTGCCAGCAGTGAAGCCGATGAGACAGGGGGCTCGAGCACAGATACGCAGTATTTT. It specifies CASSEADETGGSSTDTQYF.

This chain links TRBV14 with TRBJ1-3, with no clear D. Germline loops: CDR1 SGHDN, CDR2 FVKESK. CDR3 length: 16 residues. V lost 1 base, J lost 0 bases, and 10 bases lay in between. CDR3 nucleotides: TGTGCCAGCAGCCAAGGGATCGGAATCTCTGGAAACACCATATATTTT. This translates into CASSQGIGISGNTIYF. The entire variable domain, with the rest obtained from reference TRBV14 and TRBJ1-3, is as follows: EAGVTQFPSHSVIEKGQTVTLRCDPISGHDNLYWYRRVMGKEIKFLLHFVKESKQDESGMPNNRFLAERTGGTYSTLKVQPAELEDSGVYFCASSQGIGISGNTIYFGEGSWLTVV.

The CDR3 protein is CASSRWGYSNQPQHF. The CDR3 region has the DNA TGTGCCAGCAGCCGATGGGGATATAGCAATCAGCCCCAGCATTTT. The genes are TRBV2 and TRBJ1-5; D unresolved. Deletions cut 6 bases from V and 0 bases from J, with 12 bases between. The germline V gene has CDR1 SNHLY and CDR2 FYNNEI. There are 15 residues in the CDR3.

The chain combines TRBV19 with TRBJ1-5; D is uncertain. Germline CDR1 and CDR2: LNHDA and SQIVND (reference sequence). The V and J ends lost 2 bases and 5 bases respectively, with 22 bases between them. The CDR3 has 18 amino acids. The CDR3 DNA reads TGTGCCAGTAGTATAATTCCCCTTAACCTGGACGGGGATCAGCCCCAGCATTTT. Translation: CASSIIPLNLDGDQPQHF. The entire variable domain, with the rest obtained from reference TRBV19 and TRBJ1-5, is as follows: DGGITQSPKYLFRKEGQNVTLSCEQNLNHDAMYWYRQDPGQGLRLIYYSQIVNDFQKGDIAEGYSVSREKKESFPLTVTSAQKNPTAFYLCASSIIPLNLDGDQPQHFGDGTRLSIL.

This clonotype occurred many times. The V and J genes are TRBV18 and TRBJ2-3, with D unclear. The V gene lost 0 bases and the J gene lost 0 bases, with 4 bases spanning the gap. The CDR3 loop spans 14 amino acids. CDR1 and CDR2 from the germline V gene are KGHSH and LQKENI. As DNA, the CDR3 is TGTGCCAGCTCACCACCAGTCAGCACAGATACGCAGTATTTT. It specifies CASSPPVSTDTQYF.

Relative to its sample, this clonotype is medium-sized. One junction end does not reproduce the germline sequence, and a read error may be involved. The chain links TRBV7-8 to TRBJ1-5, with D possibly being TRBD1 (6 bases). The CDR3 spans 16 residues. The germline CDR1 and CDR2 sequences are SGHVS and FQNEAQ. The CDR3 loop reads CASSDYRQVSDQPQHF. The CDR3 DNA is TGTGCCAGCAGCGATTATCGACAGGTTAGCGATCAGCCCCAGCATTTT.

The chain couples TRBV5-4 to TRBJ1-1; 8 nucleotides line up with TRBD1. This CDR3 comprises 16 residues. Losses at the gene ends were 4 bases for V and 4 bases for J; bases not matched to a gene: 12. In germline, CDR1 is SGHNT, CDR2 YYREEE (reference sequence). CDR3 sequence reads: CASSPSPGQEGTEAFF. The CDR3 DNA reads as TGTGCCAGCAGCCCATCTCCGGGACAGGAAGGCACTGAAGCTTTCTTT.

V usage is TRBV5-6 and J usage is TRBJ2-7, with D tentatively TRBD1 or TRBD2 (6 bases each). Germline V CDR1 and CDR2: SGHDT, YYEEEE. The CDR3 is 15 amino acids. V lost 0 bases, J lost 0 bases, and 10 bases lay in between. As DNA, the CDR3 is TGTGCCAGCAGCTTGGGGTCGGGGGCCTCCTACGAGCAGTACTTC. It yields the protein CASSLGSGASYEQYF. The full variable domain, rest sourced from reference TRBV5-6 and TRBJ2-7, is DAGVTQSPTHLIKTRGQQVTLRCSPKSGHDTVSWYQQALGQGPQFIFQYYEEEERQRGNFPDRFSGHQFPNYSSELNVNALLLGDSALYLCASSLGSGASYEQYFGPGTRLTVT.

Only a few counts were recorded for this clonotype. In DNA, the CDR3 is TGTGCCAGCAGCTTATCCGCTGGGACAGGGATCTACGAGCAGTACTTC. Its translation is CASSLSAGTGIYEQYF. This chain connects TRBV11-2 to TRBJ2-7; 9 nucleotides match TRBD1. Germline V gene lookup returns CDR1 SGHAT and CDR2 FQNNGV. V trimming: 2 bases; J trimming: 3 bases; junction bases outside the gene matches: 8. The CDR3 sequence is 16 residues long.

This clonotype has a single count. The chain recombines TRBV2 with TRBJ1-1, with D possibly matching TRBD1 (5 bases). Trimming shortened V by 6 bases and J by 11 bases, and 10 bases separated the two germline ends. Germline V CDR1 and CDR2: SNHLY, FYNNEI. This CDR3 contains 10 residues. CDR3 sequence reads: CASRTGGAFF. The CDR3 DNA sequence: TGTGCCAGCAGAACAGGAGGCGCTTTCTTT.

This chain connects TRBV4-1 to TRBJ1-1; 12 positions agree with TRBD1. The length of the CDR3 is 19 residues. CDR1 and CDR2 (germline): MGHRA, YSYEKL. V shed 0 bases, J shed 4 bases, and the junction held 12 bases outside the gene matches. The DNA for the CDR3 is TGCGCCAGCAGCCAAGATCAGAGGGGGACAGGGGGCGTGAGCACTGAAGCTTTCTTT. Its translation is CASSQDQRGTGGVSTEAFF.

The chain is built from TRBV4-1 and TRBJ2-7; 7 bases are a match to TRBD2. From germline, CDR1 is MGHRA and CDR2 YSYEKL. The CDR3 is 16 amino acids. The V segment lost 1 base and the J segment 3 bases; nucleotides outside the gene matches: 9. Here the CDR3 DNA reads TGCGCCAGCAGCCAAGTAGCGGGTAGGCAGGGCTACGAGCAGTACTTC. Protein sequence: CASSQVAGRQGYEQYF.

This clonotype was detected only once. V and J are TRBV4-1 and TRBJ2-6; D ambiguous. V lost 4 bases and J 3 bases, leaving 10 bases between the germline ends. Germline V gene sequence: CDR1 MGHRA, CDR2 YSYEKL. CDR3 length equals 15 residues. The CDR3 spells CASSPDRVGANVLTF. The CDR3, as DNA: TGCGCCAGCAGCCCCGACCGGGTTGGGGCCAACGTCCTGACTTTC.

The CDR3 DNA is TGTGCCAGTAGTATACAAGGTGGATACAATGAGCAGTTCTTC. Residues: CASSIQGGYNEQFF. The chain is built from TRBV19 and TRBJ2-1, with unresolved D. CDR1 and CDR2 (germline): LNHDA, SQIVND (reference sequence). Between the trimmed V and J ends, which lost 2 bases and 4 bases, there was a span of 9 bases. CDR3 size: 14 residues.